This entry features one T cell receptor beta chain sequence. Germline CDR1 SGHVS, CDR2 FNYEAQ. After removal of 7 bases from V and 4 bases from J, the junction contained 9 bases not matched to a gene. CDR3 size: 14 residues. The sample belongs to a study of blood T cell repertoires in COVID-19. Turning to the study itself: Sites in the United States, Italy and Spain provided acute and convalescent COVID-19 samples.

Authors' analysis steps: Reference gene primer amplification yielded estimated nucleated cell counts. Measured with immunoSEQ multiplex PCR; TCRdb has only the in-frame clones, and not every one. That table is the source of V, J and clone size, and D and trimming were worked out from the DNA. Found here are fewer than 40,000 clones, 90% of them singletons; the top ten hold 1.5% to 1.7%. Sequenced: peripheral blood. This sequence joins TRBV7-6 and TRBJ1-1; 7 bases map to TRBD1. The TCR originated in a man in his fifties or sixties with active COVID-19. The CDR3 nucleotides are TGTGCCAGCACCGGGGACAGCTCATCCACTGAAGCTTTCTTT. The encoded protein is CASTGDSSSTEAFF.